This entry lists 23 T cell receptor beta chains sequenced from one sample in a study of beta chain features in type 1 diabetes. Study-wide results and limits: A moderate, significant TCRB CDR3 shortening appeared in type 1 diabetes across four CD4+ subsets.

The antigens for these receptors are not known. Isolated RNA was reverse transcribed in full, so expressed TCRB transcripts were sequenced. This table comes from immunoSEQ multiplex PCR, and its TCRdb copy is limited to in-frame clones, with some not included. The sample has 300,000 to 400,000 clones, roughly 12% seen once. Material: naive CD4+ T cells from blood. These receptors were taken from a woman aged 18-30 years with type 1 diabetes.

This clone has only a few counts. The V gene is TRBV5-1, the J gene TRBJ2-1; 9 nucleotides line up with TRBD1. Trimming at V came to 1 base and at J to 7 bases, leaving 9 bases not matched to a gene. The germline CDR1 and CDR2 sequences are SGHRS and YFSETQ. This CDR3 is 16 amino acids long. CDR3 loop: CASSLRRTGELNEQFF. CDR3 bases: TGCGCCAGCAGCTTGAGGAGGACAGGGGAGTTGAATGAGCAGTTCTTC.

This chain connects TRBV6-5 to TRBJ2-1; 7 bases map to TRBD1. With 6 bases clipped from V and 6 bases from J, the junction kept 5 bases outside the gene matches. Per germline, CDR1 MNHEY and CDR2 SVGAGI. The length of the CDR3 is 13 residues. The CDR3 sequence: CASRESGGNEQFF. The CDR3 bases are TGTGCCAGCAGGGAATCAGGGGGCAATGAGCAGTTCTTC.

This clone was detected only a few times. The rearrangement joins TRBV30 to TRBJ2-2, with TRBD2 identical over 8 bases. The V segment lost 4 bases and the J segment 2 bases; nucleotides outside the gene matches: 12. Germline V gene data show CDR1 as GTSNPN and CDR2 as SVGIG (reference sequence). This CDR3 comprises 17 residues. DNA for the CDR3: TGTGCCTGGACCCAAATCCGGACTAGCAGCAACACCGGGGAGCTGTTTTTT. Translating gives CAWTQIRTSSNTGELFF. The full variable domain, its missing parts supplied by reference TRBV30 and TRBJ2-2, is SQTIHQWPATLVQPVGSPLSLECTVEGTSNPNLYWYRQAAGRGLQLLFYSVGIGQISSEVPQNLSASRPQDRQFILSSKKLLLSDSGFYLCAWTQIRTSSNTGELFFGEGSRLTVL.

This clone occurred a few times. The rearrangement uses TRBV30 and TRBJ2-5; 11 positions match TRBD1. There are 15 residues in the CDR3. Germline values: CDR1 GTSNPN, CDR2 SVGIG (reference sequence). Trimming at V came to 2 bases and at J to 7 bases, leaving 9 bases not matched to a gene. CDR3 protein: CAWSLPGTGGRTQYF. The CDR3 nucleotides read TGTGCCTGGAGTCTACCCGGGACAGGGGGACGGACCCAGTACTTC.

The J gene is TRBJ1-1, the V gene TRBV30; D gene ambiguous. V was pared by 3 bases and J by 1 base, with 6 bases between. Germline assignment: CDR1 GTSNPN and CDR2 SVGIG (reference sequence). This CDR3 has 12 residues. The CDR3 nucleotides are TGTGCCTGGAGCCCTCGGAACACTGAAGCTTTCTTT. Translation: CAWSPRNTEAFF.

This clone was observed a handful of times. This rearrangement joins TRBV12-5 to TRBJ2-2, with D possibly matching TRBD2 (7 bases). Germline lookup yields CDR1 LGHNT and CDR2 FRNRAP. The CDR3 is 16 amino acids. Trimming shortened V by 5 bases and J by 4 bases, and 17 bases separated the two germline ends. The CDR3 bases are TGTGCTAGTGGTCCCGCGGGGGCGGGACCCACCGGGGAGCTGTTTTTT. This encodes CASGPAGAGPTGELFF.

V gene TRBV18 combines with J gene TRBJ1-1; possibly TRBD1 for D (5 bases). Trimming removed 3 bases from V and 1 base from J, with 12 bases in between. Per the germline V gene, CDR1 is KGHSH and CDR2 is LQKENI. The CDR3 sequence is 15 residues long. The CDR3 protein is CASSPGWTRNTEAFF. CDR3 bases: TGTGCCAGCTCACCGGGCTGGACAAGGAACACTGAAGCTTTCTTT.

V usage is TRBV19 and J usage is TRBJ2-3; 8 bases are a match to TRBD1. The J segment lost 2 bases and the V segment lost 1 base, leaving 14 bases of the junction unmatched. This CDR3 comprises 19 residues. Germline V CDR1 and CDR2: LNHDA, SQIVND (reference sequence). CDR3 coding DNA: TGTGCCAGTAGTATAGTTTCAGGGGGCAGGGTGAGCCACACAGATACGCAGTATTTT. Amino acids: CASSIVSGGRVSHTDTQYF.

The genes are TRBV30 and TRBJ2-1, with D possibly being TRBD2 (5 bases). Germline CDR1 and CDR2: GTSNPN and SVGIG (reference sequence). The CDR3 loop spans 12 amino acids. V gave up 2 bases and J gave up 4 bases, with 6 bases separating them. CDR3 loop: CAWSRTYNEQFF. DNA of the CDR3: TGTGCCTGGAGTCGGACTTACAATGAGCAGTTCTTC.

J is TRBJ2-3 and V is TRBV21-1; the tabulated D call, TRBD2, remains unverified against the DNA. TRBV21-1 is a documented pseudogene. This CDR3 has 17 residues. For the CDR3, the DNA is TGTGCCAGCGGCTTGCTGTGTCTAGCGGGGTCCACAGATACGCAGTATTTT. Its translation: CASGLLCLAGSTDTQYF.

This clone was counted only a few times. This chain uses TRBV28 with TRBJ2-3; unclear D gene. CDR1 is MDHEN and CDR2 is SYDVKM in the germline V gene. The CDR3 length is 13 residues. V shed 2 bases and J shed 3 bases, with 6 bases lying between them. CDR3 sequence: CASSLAETDTQYF. CDR3 coding DNA: TGTGCCAGCAGTTTAGCGGAGACAGATACGCAGTATTTT.

The table lists this clone with a few counts. The rearrangement uses TRBV4-3 and TRBJ1-2; D gene ambiguous. The germline CDR1 and CDR2 sequences are LGHNA and YSLEER. The CDR3 spans 14 residues. V lost 4 bases and J lost 2, with 11 bases in between. CDR3 nucleotide sequence: TGCGCCAGCAGCCGTTTTTCCAAAAACTATGGCTACACCTTC. Amino acids: CASSRFSKNYGYTF.

The chain links TRBV23-1 to TRBJ2-1; D might be TRBD1 (8 bases). TRBV23-1 is labeled an ORF, and its function is uncertain. The CDR3 totals 19 residues. V gave up 0 bases and J gave up 5 bases, with 23 bases separating them. Here the CDR3 reads CASSQSGRERDRSHNEQFF. The CDR3 nucleotides read TGCGCCAGCAGTCAATCGGGGCGGGAGCGGGACAGGAGCCACAATGAGCAGTTCTTC.

This clone was found a few times. The rearrangement links TRBV9 to TRBJ2-5, with TRBD2 identical over 7 bases. The V and J ends lost 1 base and 6 bases, in that order; junction bases with no gene match: 12. In germline, CDR1 is SGDLS, CDR2 YYNGEE. The CDR3 runs 16 residues. CDR3 sequence (DNA): TGTGCCAGCAGCGTATCGCTGGGGGGAGGGTCGAAGACCCAGTACTTC. It yields the protein CASSVSLGGGSKTQYF.

The sample holds a few counts of this clone. The gene calls are TRBV28 and TRBJ2-1, with TRBD2 as a possible D gene (6 bases). This CDR3 spans 15 amino acids. With 6 bases removed from V and 3 bases from J, the gap between germline ends came to 15 bases. CDR1 is MDHEN and CDR2 is SYDVKM in the germline V gene. The CDR3 region is CASSHDGRYYNEQFF. CDR3 coding DNA: TGTGCCAGCAGCCATGATGGGAGGTACTACAATGAGCAGTTCTTC.

This clone showed up just a few times. The V call is TRBV30, the J call TRBJ2-3, with 10 bases that match TRBD2. The CDR3 has 15 amino acids. V trimming: 5 bases; J trimming: 3 bases; junction bases outside the gene matches: 8. Germline lookup yields CDR1 GTSNPN and CDR2 SVGIG (reference sequence). The CDR3 spells CAWGPSGRRTDTQYF. Written as DNA, the CDR3 is TGTGCCTGGGGCCCTAGCGGGAGAAGGACAGATACGCAGTATTTT.

This clone was counted between two and nine times. This rearrangement joins TRBV2 to TRBJ1-5; TRBD1 agrees at 7 bases. This CDR3 comprises 13 residues. Germline CDR1 is SNHLY and CDR2 is FYNNEI. Unmatched junction bases numbered 6, after V lost 7 bases and J lost 6 bases. The CDR3 coding sequence is TGTGCCAGCAAGAGGGGGCAGGGTCAGCCCCAGCATTTT. It specifies CASKRGQGQPQHF.

V is TRBV6-1 and J is TRBJ1-1; perhaps TRBD1 as D (5 bases). This CDR3 is built from 13 residues. Germline V gene data show CDR1 as MNHNS and CDR2 as SASEGT. Trimming shortened V by 4 bases and J by 7 bases, and 13 bases separated the two germline ends. DNA of the CDR3: TGTGCCAGCAGTGGACTCCCGGGGGGTGAAGCTTTCTTT. Translating gives CASSGLPGGEAFF.

This clone was seen only a few times. The chain links TRBV19 to TRBJ1-2; 7 nucleotides align to TRBD1. V shed 5 bases, J shed 2 bases, and the junction held 5 bases outside the gene matches. Germline-derived CDR1 and CDR2 are LNHDA and SQIVND (reference sequence). This CDR3 comprises 14 residues. The CDR3 is CASSRGTANYGYTF. In DNA, the CDR3 is TGTGCCAGTAGTCGGGGGACAGCCAACTATGGCTACACCTTC.

This clone has more than one count but fewer than ten. This sequence joins TRBV5-6 and TRBJ2-1; 9 positions agree with TRBD1. The V gene's germline CDR1 is SGHDT and CDR2 YYEEEE. The ends lost 3 bases at V and 15 bases at J; junction bases unmatched: 4. The CDR3 runs 11 residues. The CDR3 is CASSSPTGGFF. The CDR3 region has the DNA TGTGCCAGCAGCTCCCCGACAGGGGGGTTCTTC.

In DNA form, the CDR3 reads TGTGCCAGCAGCCCAGGCCAGGGGTCCTACAATGAGCAGTTCTTC. Translating it yields CASSPGQGSYNEQFF. The chain joins TRBV7-9 to TRBJ2-1, with D perhaps TRBD1 (6 bases). Germline values: CDR1 SEHNR, CDR2 FQNEAQ (reference sequence). This CDR3 has 15 residues. The V and J ends lost 5 bases and 1 base respectively, with 12 bases between them.

This chain connects TRBV18 to TRBJ2-3; TRBD2 might be the D (5 bases). The ends were cut back, 7 bases at V and 4 bases at J, with 12 bases in the middle. Per germline, CDR1 KGHSH and CDR2 LQKENI. This CDR3 spans 13 amino acids. CDR3 sequence: CASCPGAADTQYF. For the CDR3, the DNA is TGTGCCAGCTGTCCCGGAGCGGCAGATACGCAGTATTTT. The whole variable domain, filled in from reference TRBV18 and TRBJ2-3, reads NAGVMQNPRHLVRRRGQEARLRCSPMKGHSHVYWYRQLPEEGLKFMVYLQKENIIDESGMPKERFSAEFPKEGPSILRIQQVVRGDSAAYFCASCPGAADTQYFGPGTRLTVL.

The chain is built from TRBV28 and TRBJ2-1; 7 bases are shared with TRBD1. This CDR3 spans 19 amino acids. Trimming removed 4 bases from V and 7 bases from J; junction bases left unmatched: 22. Per the germline V gene, CDR1 is MDHEN and CDR2 is SYDVKM. CDR3 in DNA: TGTGCCAGCAGTTCGGACAGGTTCTTTGGGGCATTCGGGCCTAATGAGCAGTTCTTC. Protein: CASSSDRFFGAFGPNEQFF. The full variable domain, rest sourced from reference TRBV28 and TRBJ2-1, is DVKVTQSSRYLVKRTGEKVFLECVQDMDHENMFWYRQDPGLGLRLIYFSYDVKMKEKGDIPEGYSVSREKKERFSLILESASTNQTSMYLCASSSDRFFGAFGPNEQFFGPGTRLTVL.